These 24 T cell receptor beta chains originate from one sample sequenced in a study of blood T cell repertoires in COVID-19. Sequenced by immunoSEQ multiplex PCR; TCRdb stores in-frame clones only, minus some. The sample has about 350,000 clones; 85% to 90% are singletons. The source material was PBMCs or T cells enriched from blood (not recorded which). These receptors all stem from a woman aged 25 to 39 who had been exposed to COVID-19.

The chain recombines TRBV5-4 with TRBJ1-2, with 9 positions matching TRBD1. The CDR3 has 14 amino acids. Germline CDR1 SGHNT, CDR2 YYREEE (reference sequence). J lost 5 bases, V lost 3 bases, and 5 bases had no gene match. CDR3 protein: CASSSTGGVYGYTF. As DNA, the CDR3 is TGTGCCAGCAGCTCTACAGGGGGCGTATATGGCTACACCTTC.

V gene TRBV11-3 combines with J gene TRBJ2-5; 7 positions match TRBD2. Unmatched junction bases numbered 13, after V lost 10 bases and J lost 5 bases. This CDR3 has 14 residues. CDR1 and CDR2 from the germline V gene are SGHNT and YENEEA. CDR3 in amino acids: CAKHRGEVEETQYF. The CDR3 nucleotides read TGTGCCAAACACCGGGGGGAAGTGGAGGAGACCCAGTACTTC.

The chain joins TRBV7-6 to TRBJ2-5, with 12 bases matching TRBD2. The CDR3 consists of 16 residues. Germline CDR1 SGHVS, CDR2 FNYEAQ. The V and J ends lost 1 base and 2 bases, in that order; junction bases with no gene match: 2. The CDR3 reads CASSLVGTSGQETQYF. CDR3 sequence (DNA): TGTGCCAGCAGCTTAGTGGGGACTAGCGGGCAAGAGACCCAGTACTTC.

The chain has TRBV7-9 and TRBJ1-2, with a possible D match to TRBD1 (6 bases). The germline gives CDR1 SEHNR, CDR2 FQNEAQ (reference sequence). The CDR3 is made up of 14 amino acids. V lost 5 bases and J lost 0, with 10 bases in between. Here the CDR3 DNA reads TGTGCCAGCAGCCACAGGGATGCTAACTATGGCTACACCTTC. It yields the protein CASSHRDANYGYTF.

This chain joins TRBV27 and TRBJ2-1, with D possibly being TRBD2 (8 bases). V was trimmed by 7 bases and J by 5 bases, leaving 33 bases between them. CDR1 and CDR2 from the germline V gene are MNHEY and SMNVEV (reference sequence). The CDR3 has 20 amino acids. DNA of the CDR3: TGTGCCAGCACCCCAGGGGGGTCCCTAGGGAGGGGACTAGGGGACAATGAGCAGTTCTTC. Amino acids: CASTPGGSLGRGLGDNEQFF.

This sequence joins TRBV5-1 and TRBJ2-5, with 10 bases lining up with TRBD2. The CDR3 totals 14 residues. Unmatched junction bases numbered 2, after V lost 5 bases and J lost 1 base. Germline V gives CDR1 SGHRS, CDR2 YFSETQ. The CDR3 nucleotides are TGCGCCAGCAGAAGGACTAGCGGCCAAGAGACCCAGTACTTC. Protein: CASRRTSGQETQYF.

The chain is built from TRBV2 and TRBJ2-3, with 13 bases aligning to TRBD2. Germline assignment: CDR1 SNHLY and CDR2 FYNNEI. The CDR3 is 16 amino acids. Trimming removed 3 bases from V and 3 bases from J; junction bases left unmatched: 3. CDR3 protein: CASSDGLAGDTDTQYF. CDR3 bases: TGTGCCAGCAGTGATGGACTAGCGGGAGATACAGATACGCAGTATTTT.

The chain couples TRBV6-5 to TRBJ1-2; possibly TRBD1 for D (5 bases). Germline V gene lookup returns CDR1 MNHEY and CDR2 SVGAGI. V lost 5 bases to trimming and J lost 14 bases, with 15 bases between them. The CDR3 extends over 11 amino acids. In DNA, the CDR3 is TGTGCCAGCAGTACCCAGGGATTGGGGACCTTC. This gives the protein CASSTQGLGTF.

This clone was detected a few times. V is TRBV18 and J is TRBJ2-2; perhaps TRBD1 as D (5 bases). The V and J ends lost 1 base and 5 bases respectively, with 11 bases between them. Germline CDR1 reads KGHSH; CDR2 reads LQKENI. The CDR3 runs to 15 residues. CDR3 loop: CASSPRQGNTGELFF. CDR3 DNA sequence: TGTGCCAGCTCACCACGGCAGGGCAATACCGGGGAGCTGTTTTTT.

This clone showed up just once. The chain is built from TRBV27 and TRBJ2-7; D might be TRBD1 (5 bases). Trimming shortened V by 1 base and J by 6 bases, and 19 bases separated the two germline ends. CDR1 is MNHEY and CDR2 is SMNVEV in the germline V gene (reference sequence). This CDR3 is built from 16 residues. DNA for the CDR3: TGTGCCAGCAGTTTATGGGCTGGGCCTGGGGCTCGCGAGCAGTACTTC. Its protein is CASSLWAGPGAREQYF.

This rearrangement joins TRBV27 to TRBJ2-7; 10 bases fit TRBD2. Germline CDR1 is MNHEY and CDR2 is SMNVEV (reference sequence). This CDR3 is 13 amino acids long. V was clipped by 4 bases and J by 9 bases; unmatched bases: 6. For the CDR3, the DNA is TGTGCCAGCAGTTCCGGGACTAGCGTGTCGCAGTACTTC. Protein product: CASSSGTSVSQYF.

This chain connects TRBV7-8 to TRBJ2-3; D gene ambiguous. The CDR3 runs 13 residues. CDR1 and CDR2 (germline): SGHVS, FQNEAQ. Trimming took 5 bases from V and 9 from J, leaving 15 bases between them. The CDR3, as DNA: TGTGCCAGCAGCGCAGGATATAGAGACACGCAGTATTTT. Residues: CASSAGYRDTQYF. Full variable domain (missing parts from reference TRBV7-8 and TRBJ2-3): GAGVSQSPRYKVAKRGQDVALRCDPISGHVSLFWYQQALGQGPEFLTYFQNEAQLDKSGLPSDRFFAERPEGSVSTLKIQRTQQEDSAVYLCASSAGYRDTQYFGPGTRLTVL.

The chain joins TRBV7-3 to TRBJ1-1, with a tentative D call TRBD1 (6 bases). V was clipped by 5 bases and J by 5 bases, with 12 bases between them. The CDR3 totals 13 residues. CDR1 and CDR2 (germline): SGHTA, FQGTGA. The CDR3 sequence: CASSPQGGTEAFF. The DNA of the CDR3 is TGTGCCAGCAGCCCACAGGGAGGGACTGAAGCTTTCTTT.

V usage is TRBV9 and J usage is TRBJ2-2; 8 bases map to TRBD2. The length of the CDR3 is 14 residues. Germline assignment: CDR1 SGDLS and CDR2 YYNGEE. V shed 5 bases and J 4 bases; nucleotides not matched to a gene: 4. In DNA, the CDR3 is TGTGCCAGCAGACCTACTAGCGGCACCGGGGAGCTGTTTTTT. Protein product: CASRPTSGTGELFF.

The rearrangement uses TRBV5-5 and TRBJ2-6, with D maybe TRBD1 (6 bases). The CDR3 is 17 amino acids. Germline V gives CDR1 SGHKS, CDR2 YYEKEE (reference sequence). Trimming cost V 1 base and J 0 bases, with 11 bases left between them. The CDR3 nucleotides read TGTGCCAGCAGCTTGCGCCAGGGGAGCTCTGGGGCCAACGTCCTGACTTTC. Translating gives CASSLRQGSSGANVLTF.

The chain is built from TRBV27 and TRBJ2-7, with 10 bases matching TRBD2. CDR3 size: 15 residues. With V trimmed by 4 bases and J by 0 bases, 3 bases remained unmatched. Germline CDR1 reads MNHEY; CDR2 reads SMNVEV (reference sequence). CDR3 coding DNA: TGTGCCAGCAGTTCTACTAGCGGGAACTCCTACGAGCAGTACTTC. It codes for CASSSTSGNSYEQYF.

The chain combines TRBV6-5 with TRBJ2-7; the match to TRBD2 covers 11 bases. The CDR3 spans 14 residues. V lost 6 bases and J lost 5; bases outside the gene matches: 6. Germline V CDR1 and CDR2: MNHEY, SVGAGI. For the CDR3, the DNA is TGTGCCAGCAGGCCCCTGACTAGCGGGAACGAGCAGTACTTC. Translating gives CASRPLTSGNEQYF.

Here the CDR3 reads CASSPSRVEAFF. CDR3 DNA: TGTGCCAGCTCACCAAGTCGAGTTGAAGCTTTCTTT. The V and J genes are TRBV18 and TRBJ1-1; D not certain. V dropped 2 bases and J dropped 7 bases, with 8 bases sitting between them. CDR3 length equals 12 residues. Germline-derived CDR1 and CDR2 are KGHSH and LQKENI. The variable domain in full, with the rest retrieved from reference TRBV18 and TRBJ1-1, is NAGVMQNPRHLVRRRGQEARLRCSPMKGHSHVYWYRQLPEEGLKFMVYLQKENIIDESGMPKERFSAEFPKEGPSILRIQQVVRGDSAAYFCASSPSRVEAFFGQGTRLTVV.

The chain's CDR3 is CASSQGLDRGSEKLFF. The CDR3, as DNA: TGTGCCAGCAGCCAAGGTCTGGACAGGGGGTCGGAAAAACTGTTTTTT. This chain uses TRBV14 with TRBJ1-4, with 10 bases aligning to TRBD1. Germline CDR1 is SGHDN and CDR2 is FVKESK. V lost 1 base, J lost 8 bases, and 7 bases stayed unmatched. CDR3 length: 16 residues.

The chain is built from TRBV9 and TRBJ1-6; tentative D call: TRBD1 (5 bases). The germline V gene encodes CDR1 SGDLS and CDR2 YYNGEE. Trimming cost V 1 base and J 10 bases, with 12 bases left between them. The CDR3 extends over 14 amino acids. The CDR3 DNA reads TGTGCCAGCAGCGTAATAGGGGCCGAATCACCCCTCCACTTT. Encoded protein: CASSVIGAESPLHF.

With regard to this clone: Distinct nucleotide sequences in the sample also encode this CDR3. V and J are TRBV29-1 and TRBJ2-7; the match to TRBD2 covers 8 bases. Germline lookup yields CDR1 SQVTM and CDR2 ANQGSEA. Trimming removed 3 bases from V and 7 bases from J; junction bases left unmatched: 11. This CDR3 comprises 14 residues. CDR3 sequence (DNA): TGCAGCGTTGATGGTCGGGAGGGCCTGGATGAGCAGTACTTC. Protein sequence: CSVDGREGLDEQYF.

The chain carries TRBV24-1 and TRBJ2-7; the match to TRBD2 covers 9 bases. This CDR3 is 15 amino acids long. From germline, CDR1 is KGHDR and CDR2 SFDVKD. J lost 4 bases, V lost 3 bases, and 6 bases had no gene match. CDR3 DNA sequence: TGTGCCACCAGTGATAGTAGCGGGAGTATGTACGAGCAGTACTTC. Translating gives CATSDSSGSMYEQYF.

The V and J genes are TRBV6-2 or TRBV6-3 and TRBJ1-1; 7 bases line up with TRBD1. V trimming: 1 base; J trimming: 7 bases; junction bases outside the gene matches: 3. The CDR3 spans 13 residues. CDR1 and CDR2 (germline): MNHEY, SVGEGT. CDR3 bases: TGTGCCAGCAGTTACTGGACAGGAGTTGAAGCTTTCTTT. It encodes CASSYWTGVEAFF.

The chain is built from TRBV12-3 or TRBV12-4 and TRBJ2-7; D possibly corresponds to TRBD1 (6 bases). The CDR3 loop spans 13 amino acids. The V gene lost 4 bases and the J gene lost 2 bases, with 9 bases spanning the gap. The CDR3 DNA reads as TGTGCCAGCAGTTATACAGGGCCCTACGAGCAGTACTTC. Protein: CASSYTGPYEQYF.